The clone carrying this T cell receptor (beta chain) was seen only a few times. Its antigen is unknown. CDR1 is LNHDA, CDR2 SQIVND, per germline (reference sequence). The CDR3 has 14 amino acids. V was clipped by 3 bases and J by 5 bases, with 14 bases between them. The data originate from a study of identical twins' blood T cells. TCR cDNA libraries came from RNA via a modified published protocol. Each CDR3 protein gets one entry after TCRdb re-called the 5' RACE reads with MiXCR. This table has 400,000 or so distinct CDR3 sequences, approximately 30% appearing once. Notes on the study in general: Top TCRbeta clonotypes were shared more with twin than unrelated donors.

Sequencing input: PBMCs. The V call is TRBV19, the J call TRBJ2-7; D is perhaps TRBD2 (5 bases). This TCR was recovered from a woman aged 18-49 years in good health. CDR3 region: CASSMAGSDDEQYF. DNA for the CDR3: TGTGCCAGTAGTATGGCGGGTTCGGACGACGAGCAGTACTTC. Filled out from reference TRBV19 and TRBJ2-7, the complete variable domain reads DGGITQSPKYLFRKEGQNVTLSCEQNLNHDAMYWYRQDPGQGLRLIYYSQIVNDFQKGDIAEGYSVSREKKESFPLTVTSAQKNPTAFYLCASSMAGSDDEQYFGPGTRLTVT.